These 18 T cell receptor beta chains were all obtained from the same sample, sequenced in a study of blood T cells in healthy people across ages. The authors ran a second PCR of about 7 to 12 cycles using a sample-barcoded 5' primer and a J-beta primer mix. TCRdb independently ran MiXCR on the 5' RACE reads; one entry per CDR3 protein. The repertoire holds about 930,000 distinct CDR3 sequences, with 25% to 35% as singletons. The same specimen was also included in a second study, on T cells of mothers and their children.

The sequenced sample was blood. The receptors were gathered from a woman aged 40 to 55 in good health.

The V and J genes are TRBV6-2 or TRBV6-3 and TRBJ2-7, with D tentatively TRBD1 or TRBD2 (5 bases each). The length of the CDR3 is 15 residues. V was trimmed by 8 bases and J by 10 bases, leaving 27 bases between them. CDR1 is MNHEY and CDR2 is SVGEGT in the germline V gene. CDR3 residues: CASLREGFVEDTQYF. The CDR3 DNA follows: TGTGCCAGCCTACGTGAGGGTTTTGTGGAGGACACCCAGTACTTC.

Points on this clonotype: Just one base apart from a much larger clone, this may be a read error. This chain links TRBV20-1 with TRBJ1-4; the D gene is possibly TRBD1 (6 bases). Trimming cost V 6 bases and J 8 bases, with 13 bases left between them. CDR3 size: 12 residues. Germline V CDR1 and CDR2: DFQATT, SNEGSKA (reference sequence). The CDR3 here is CSAPGAEEKLFF. DNA for the CDR3: TGCAGTGCCCCGGGGGCGGAAGAAAAACTGTTTTTT.

On this clonotype itself: Germline is not matched at one junction end, which may reflect a read error. This chain joins TRBV6-2 or TRBV6-3 and TRBJ1-2, with D hard to call. The CDR3 runs to 15 residues. Germline lookup yields CDR1 MNHEY and CDR2 SVGEGT. The chain's CDR3 is CAGSGMGGRNYGYTF. CDR3 DNA: TGTGCCGGCAGCGGGATGGGCGGACGGAACTATGGCTACACCTTC.

J is TRBJ2-7 and V is TRBV18; D remains unclear. V lost 8 bases to trimming and J lost 0 bases, with 14 bases between them. The germline V gene has CDR1 KGHSH and CDR2 LQKENI. This CDR3 is built from 14 residues. In DNA form, the CDR3 reads TGTGCCAGCACTCAGACGGTGAGCTCCTACGAGCAGTACTTC. This encodes CASTQTVSSYEQYF.

Many counts were recorded for this clonotype. J is TRBJ2-3 and V is TRBV7-2; D uncertain. V lost 3 bases and J 6 bases, leaving 13 bases between the germline ends. This CDR3 is 14 amino acids long. The germline CDR1 and CDR2 sequences are SGHTA and FQGNSA. The CDR3, as DNA: TGTGCCAGCAGCTTCCGACCTTCTGGGGATACGCAGTATTTT. It specifies CASSFRPSGDTQYF.

A few counts support this clonotype. The chain links TRBV20-1 to TRBJ2-3; 7 bases are a match to TRBD1. The CDR3 is 15 amino acids. Germline V CDR1 and CDR2: DFQATT, SNEGSKA (reference sequence). The trim removed 0 bases at V and 3 bases at J, leaving 6 bases unmatched. Here the CDR3 reads CSARDPGTATDTQYF. The CDR3, as DNA: TGCAGTGCTAGAGATCCTGGGACAGCAACAGATACGCAGTATTTT.

This sequence joins TRBV29-1 and TRBJ2-3; D unclear. Trimming took off 3 bases at V and 0 bases at J, with 13 bases between the two ends. The CDR3 is 15 amino acids. The germline V gene has CDR1 SQVTM and CDR2 ANQGSEA. The CDR3 sequence: CSVDNAPISTDTQYF. CDR3 coding DNA: TGCAGCGTTGACAATGCCCCCATTAGCACAGATACGCAGTATTTT.

As to this clonotype: It may be a read error: a sequence one base away is much more abundant. The chain employs TRBV29-1 and TRBJ2-6; TRBD1 might be the D (5 bases). Germline V gives CDR1 SQVTM, CDR2 ANQGSEA. This CDR3 has 14 residues. The CDR3 DNA reads as TGCAGCGTTGAATTAGTCTCTGGGGCCAACGTCCGGACTTTC. This encodes CSVELVSGANVRTF.

In its sample, this clonotype was seen a few times. The chain links TRBV6-2 or TRBV6-3 to TRBJ1-2, with TRBD1 matching 9 bases. Germline lookup yields CDR1 MNHEY and CDR2 SVGEGT. The CDR3 is made up of 16 amino acids. Trimming at V came to 6 bases and at J to 8 bases, leaving 16 bases not matched to a gene. The CDR3 nucleotides read TGTGCCAGCAGCCGGGACAGGGCCGCCTTAAGGGAAGGCTACACCTTC. This codes for CASSRDRAALREGYTF.

The sample holds many counts of this clonotype. The J gene is TRBJ2-2, the V gene TRBV5-5, with D perhaps TRBD1 (6 bases). V was trimmed by 5 bases and J by 1 base, leaving 12 bases between them. The CDR3 length is 15 residues. Germline CDR1 reads SGHKS; CDR2 reads YYEKEE (reference sequence). This CDR3 is CASSRGQLNTGELFF. The CDR3 coding sequence is TGTGCCAGCAGTCGTGGACAGCTGAACACCGGGGAGCTGTTTTTT.

J is TRBJ1-2 and V is TRBV12-3 or TRBV12-4; possible D gene TRBD1, 5 bases. The CDR3 sequence is 12 residues long. V lost 0 bases and J lost 8, with 7 bases in between. The CDR3 DNA sequence: TGTGCCAGCAGTTTAGCCCACAGGGGCTACACCTTC. Its translation: CASSLAHRGYTF.

The chain is built from TRBV29-1 and TRBJ2-1; TRBD2 aligns across 11 bases. The ends lost 3 bases at V and 4 bases at J; junction bases unmatched: 8. The CDR3 has 16 residues. Germline CDR1 SQVTM, CDR2 ANQGSEA. CDR3 loop: CSVDVTSGGWYNEQFF. The CDR3 DNA follows: TGCAGCGTTGATGTTACTAGCGGGGGTTGGTACAATGAGCAGTTCTTC.

The V call is TRBV9, the J call TRBJ2-2; 7 bases agree with TRBD1. This CDR3 contains 16 residues. The J segment lost 5 bases and the V segment lost 3 bases, leaving 10 bases of the junction unmatched. Germline V CDR1 and CDR2: SGDLS, YYNGEE. The CDR3 sequence is CASSASTGLFTGELFF. The CDR3 DNA reads TGTGCCAGCAGCGCCTCGACAGGGCTCTTTACCGGGGAGCTGTTTTTT.

This chain connects TRBV27 to TRBJ1-1; no clear D. Germline V lookup: CDR1 MNHEY, CDR2 SMNVEV (reference sequence). V dropped 6 bases and J dropped 7 bases, with 21 bases sitting between them. This CDR3 contains 15 residues. The CDR3 spells CASSLITGIAGEAFF. The DNA for the CDR3 is TGTGCCAGCAGCCTGATTACGGGAATCGCGGGTGAAGCTTTCTTT.

About this clonotype: This is likely a read error, given that the CDR3 carries no conserved phenylalanine or tryptophan at its end. The V and J genes are TRBV12-3 or TRBV12-4 and TRBJ2-6; perhaps TRBD1 as D (6 bases). V was cut by 4 bases and J by 0 bases, with 16 bases left in between. CDR3 length: 18 amino acids. In DNA form, the CDR3 reads TGTGCCAGCAGTTCAAGTTCTGGGGGCTACTCTGGGGCCAACGTCCTGACTGTC. Translation gives CASSSSSGGYSGANVLTV.

The gene calls are TRBV29-1 and TRBJ2-3; tentative D call: TRBD1 (5 bases). Germline assignment: CDR1 SQVTM and CDR2 ANQGSEA. Trimming removed 0 bases at V and 6 bases at J, with 16 bases between. The CDR3 consists of 15 residues. The CDR3: CSVEDGAVTGDTQYF. The CDR3, as DNA: TGCAGCGTTGAAGATGGGGCGGTGACGGGTGATACGCAGTATTTT.

This clonotype was seen repeatedly, ten times or more. The chain's CDR3 is CSARAGTGDGYTF. CDR3 bases: TGCAGTGCTAGGGCCGGGACAGGGGATGGCTACACCTTC. This chain links TRBV20-1 with TRBJ1-2; 10 bases align to TRBD1. J was trimmed by 6 bases and V by 3 bases; bases with no gene match: 4. CDR1 and CDR2 from the germline V gene are DFQATT and SNEGSKA (reference sequence). The CDR3 has 13 amino acids.

This clonotype came up once. The chain recombines TRBV11-2 with TRBJ2-7, with 10 bases lining up with TRBD2. The CDR3 sequence is 14 residues long. The J segment lost 0 bases and the V segment lost 8 bases, leaving 4 bases of the junction unmatched. Per the germline V gene, CDR1 is SGHAT and CDR2 is FQNNGV. The CDR3 loop is CASGAGGNSYEQYV. CDR3 bases: TGTGCCAGCGGAGCGGGGGGGAACTCCTACGAGCAGTACGTC.